This T cell receptor (beta chain) was identified in a study of radiation and T cells in renal cell carcinoma. Study-wide results and limits: No pretreatment tumor biopsies were available for baseline clonotypes.

Turning to this clone: What it recognizes is unknown.

This table comes from immunoSEQ multiplex PCR, and its TCRdb copy is limited to in-frame clones, with some not included. Of 75,000 to 90,000 clones listed, 89% are singletons. Trimming removed 2 bases from V and 9 bases from J, with 14 bases in between. The CDR3 loop spans 14 amino acids. CDR1 MDHEN and CDR2 SYDVKM come from the germline V gene. Time point meaning: blood 4 weeks post-SBRT, at nephrectomy. This sample's treatment: 15 Gy SBRT to primary tumor, nephrectomy 4 weeks later. Blood was sampled at baseline, 2 weeks and 4 weeks after SBRT. Clear cell pathology was present in this patient's renal cell carcinoma.

The sample was blood, taken from a patient whose treatment included radiotherapy and nephrectomy. V and J are TRBV28 and TRBJ1-5, with unresolved D. This receptor was obtained from a woman in her 70s with renal cell carcinoma. For the CDR3, the DNA is TGTGCCAGCAGTTTAGTAGCAGGCTCCTCGCCCCAGCATTTT. It translates to CASSLVAGSSPQHF.